This TCR beta chain is drawn from a study of regulatory T cells in long-lasting Graves disease. CDR3 length: 15 residues. V was clipped by 7 bases and J by 4 bases, with 22 bases between them. CDR1 DFQATT and CDR2 SNEGSKA come from the germline V gene (reference sequence). Study-level findings and limits: Shared public clonotypes totalled about 2,700 in persistent patients, compared with roughly 970 in new patients. Persistent Graves' patients showed a TCR diversity that was lower than that of newly diagnosed ones.

Time point denoted: newly diagnosed GD, antithyroid drugs for less than 3 months. The authors made the TCR library using RNA they extracted from PBMCs. From an endocrinology department in Xi'an, China, came the patients. Through Arm-PCR of CDR3 regions and iRepertoire HTBI primers, TCR beta libraries were built. Original processing methods: The samples yielded approximately 62 TRBV and some 15 TRBJ segments. TCRdb independently ran MiXCR on the multiplex PCR reads; one entry per CDR3 protein. The V and J calls follow TCRdb's processing rather than the paper's. Among roughly 350,000 distinct CDR3 sequences listed, 16% were seen once. Many counts were recorded for this clonotype. The antigen is unknown. This same sample was also part of a study on T cells in Graves' hyperthyroidism and ophthalmopathy.

The receptor was derived from a middle-aged man with Graves disease. V is TRBV20-1 and J is TRBJ2-5; TRBD1 might be the D (6 bases). The sequences come from peripheral blood mononuclear cells (PBMCs), collected at new diagnosis, from a patient treated with antithyroid drugs. The CDR3 reads CSVPPAGASGETQYF. The CDR3 DNA is TGCAGTGTCCCCCCTGCAGGGGCCTCCGGAGAGACCCAGTACTTC.